The rows below give T cell receptor beta chains drawn from one sample of a study of cytomegalovirus exposure and HLA in healthy donors. Sequencing used immunoSEQ multiplex PCR; TCRdb keeps in-frame clones, though not all of them. The table has about 140,000 clones, around 79% seen once. The source material was PBMCs. These receptors all come from a female donor in good health and CMV-seronegative. CDR3s include the opening cysteine and the closing phenylalanine or tryptophan. A D gene is named only where the DNA matches it firmly. Part of the rows lack a size; the others show once, few, many or a class for expanded clones.

NA | TRBJ1-1 | NA | TRBV7-9 | CASSLQGGFTEAFF | TGTGCCAGCAGCTTACAAGGGGGTTTCACTGAAGCTTTCTTT
NA | TRBJ2-3 | few | TRBV4-1 | CASSRNPGLSTDTQYF | TGCGCCAGCAGCAGAAACCCGGGACTGAGCACAGATACGCAGTATTTT
NA | TRBJ1-3 | NA | TRBV7-6 | CASAVDSEGNTIYF | TGTGCCAGCGCAGTAGACAGCGAGGGAAACACCATATATTTT
TRBD2 | TRBJ2-1 | NA | TRBV18 | CASSPGTNAYNEQFF | TGTGCCAGCTCACCAGGGACTAACGCTTACAATGAGCAGTTCTTC
NA | TRBJ2-7 | NA | TRBV5-1 | CASSLGGQGGEQYF | TGCGCCAGCAGCTTGGGTGGGCAGGGGGGCGAGCAGTACTTC
NA | TRBJ2-1 | NA | TRBV6-1 | CVSGGVGDNEQFF | TGTGTATCGGGCGGGGTTGGGGACAATGAGCAGTTCTTC
NA | TRBJ2-3 | few | TRBV10-1 | CASSESGSDTQYF | TGCGCCAGCAGTGAGTCGGGCTCAGATACGCAGTATTTT
NA | TRBJ2-1 | NA | TRBV7-2 | CASSWGLSSYNEQFF | TGTGCCAGCAGTTGGGGCCTCAGCTCCTACAATGAGCAGTTCTTC
TRBD1 | TRBJ1-1 | NA | TRBV12-5 | CASGSGQGNTEAFF | TGTGCTAGTGGTTCCGGACAGGGAAACACTGAAGCTTTCTTT
TRBD2 | TRBJ2-1 | few | TRBV27 | CASSSTTSLGDEQFF | TGTGCCAGCAGTTCTACGACTAGCCTCGGAGATGAGCAGTTCTTC
TRBD1 | TRBJ1-2 | NA | TRBV5-1 | CASSGTGTGGTF | TGCGCCAGCAGCGGGACCGGGACAGGGGGCACCTTC
NA | TRBJ1-5 | NA | TRBV30 | CAWSVPEGPQHF | TGTGCCTGGAGTGTACCAGAGGGGCCCCAGCATTTT
TRBD1 | TRBJ2-2 | NA | TRBV10-1 | CASNQGDTGELFF | TGCGCCAGCAACCAGGGGGACACCGGGGAGCTGTTTTTT
TRBD1 | TRBJ1-2 | NA | TRBV6-5 | CASSTRGRSNYGYTF | TGTGCCAGCAGTACCAGGGGGCGGAGTAACTATGGCTACACCTTC
NA | TRBJ2-4 | NA | TRBV4-3 | CASSQDTSPRIQYF | TGCGCCAGCAGCCAAGATACCAGTCCACGCATTCAGTACTTC
NA | TRBJ2-7 | NA | TRBV5-6 | CASSGRPGSYEQYF | TGTGCCAGCAGTGGGCGTCCGGGGTCCTACGAGCAGTACTTC
TRBD1 | TRBJ2-1 | NA | TRBV9 | CASSVDRAEGKEQFF | TGTGCCAGCAGCGTTGACAGGGCGGAAGGTAAAGAGCAGTTCTTC
NA | TRBJ2-5 | NA | TRBV5-4 | CASSGPRSRETQYF | TGTGCCAGCAGCGGCCCGAGGTCACGGGAGACCCAGTACTTC
NA | TRBJ2-3 | NA | TRBV29-1 | CSVLRLGGSDTQYF | TGCAGCGTTCTCCGGCTAGGGGGTTCAGATACGCAGTATTTT
TRBD1 | TRBJ1-2 | NA | TRBV7-9 | CASSFGTGGAHYGYTF | TGTGCCAGCAGCTTCGGGACAGGGGGTGCCCACTATGGCTACACCTTC
TRBD1 | TRBJ1-2 | few | TRBV6-1 | CASSASGTGFADGYTF | TGTGCCAGCAGTGCCTCCGGGACAGGGTTTGCGGATGGCTACACCTTC
TRBD1 | TRBJ1-1 | NA | TRBV6-5 | CASSYRRGPGTEAFF | TGTGCCAGCAGTTACCGCAGGGGGCCTGGGACTGAAGCTTTCTTT
TRBD2 | TRBJ2-1 | NA | TRBV7-3 | CASSPKTSGGINEQFF | TGTGCCAGCAGCCCCAAGACTAGCGGGGGGATAAATGAGCAGTTCTTC
TRBD2 | TRBJ2-4 | NA | TRBV29-1 | CSVGGGLQNIQYF | TGCAGCGTTGGGGGGGGACTGCAAAACATTCAGTACTTC
NA | TRBJ2-3 | NA | TRBV9 | CASSAQGGVAGGIVYF | NA
NA | TRBJ2-1 | NA | TRBV11-2 | CASRQAGYNEQFF | TGTGCCAGCAGACAGGCGGGGTACAATGAGCAGTTCTTC
NA | TRBJ2-2 | once | TRBV5-1 | CASSLGRVTGELFF | TGCGCCAGCAGCTTGGGCAGGGTCACCGGGGAGCTGTTTTTT